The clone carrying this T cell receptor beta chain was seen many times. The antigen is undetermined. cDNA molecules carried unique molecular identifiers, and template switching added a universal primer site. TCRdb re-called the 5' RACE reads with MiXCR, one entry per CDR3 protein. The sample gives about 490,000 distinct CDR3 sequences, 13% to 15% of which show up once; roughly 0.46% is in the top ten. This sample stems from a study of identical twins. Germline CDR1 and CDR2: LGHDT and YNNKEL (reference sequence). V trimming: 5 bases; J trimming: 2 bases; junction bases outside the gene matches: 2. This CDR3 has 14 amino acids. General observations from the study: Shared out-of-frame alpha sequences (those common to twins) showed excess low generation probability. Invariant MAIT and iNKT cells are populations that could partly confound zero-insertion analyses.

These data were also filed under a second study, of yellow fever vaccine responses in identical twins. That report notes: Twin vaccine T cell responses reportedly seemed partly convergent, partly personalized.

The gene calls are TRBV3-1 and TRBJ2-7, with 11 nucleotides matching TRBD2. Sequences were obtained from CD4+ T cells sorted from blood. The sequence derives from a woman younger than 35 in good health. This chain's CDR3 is CASSRLAGPYEQYF. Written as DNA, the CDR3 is TGTGCCAGCAGCAGACTAGCGGGACCCTACGAGCAGTACTTC.